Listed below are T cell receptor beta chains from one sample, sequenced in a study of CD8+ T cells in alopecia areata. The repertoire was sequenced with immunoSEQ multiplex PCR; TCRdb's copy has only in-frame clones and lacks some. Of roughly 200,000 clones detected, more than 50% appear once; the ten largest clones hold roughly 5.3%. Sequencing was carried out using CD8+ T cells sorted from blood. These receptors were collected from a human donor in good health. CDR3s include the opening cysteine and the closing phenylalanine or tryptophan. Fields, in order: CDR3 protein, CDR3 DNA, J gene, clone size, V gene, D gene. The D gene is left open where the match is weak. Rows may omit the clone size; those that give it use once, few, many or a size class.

CASSSGQGPDYGYTF TGTGCCAGCAGTTCCGGACAGGGGCCAGACTATGGCTACACCTTC TRBJ1-2 NA TRBV27 TRBD1
CVAAGAVEETQYF TGTGTCGCCGCGGGGGCCGTGGAAGAGACCCAGTACTTC TRBJ2-5 once TRBV7-9 NA
CASSLVGTSLETQYF TGTGCCAGCAGCTTAGTCGGGACTAGCCTGGAGACCCAGTACTTC TRBJ2-5 once TRBV7-9 TRBD2
CASRGVIWGGYTF TGTGCCAGCAGAGGGGTTATTTGGGGCGGCTACACCTTC TRBJ1-2 NA TRBV2 NA
CASSLDGSNQPQHF TGTGCCAGCAGCTTGGACGGTAGCAATCAGCCCCAGCATTTT TRBJ1-5 NA TRBV5-6 NA
CASSFSTRGPGHRAFF TGTGCCAGCAGTTTCTCCACCCGGGGGCCGGGACACCGAGCTTTCTTT TRBJ1-1 NA TRBV28 NA
CATLGESGRGYEQYF TGTGCCACCCTGGGAGAGTCGGGCAGGGGCTACGAGCAGTACTTC TRBJ2-7 NA TRBV6-1 NA
CASSSWTGSNTEAFF TGCGCCAGCAGCTCATGGACAGGGTCGAACACTGAAGCTTTCTTT TRBJ1-1 NA TRBV5-1 TRBD1
CASSPRGLAPSEQYF TGTGCCAGCTCACCACGAGGATTAGCCCCTTCCGAGCAGTACTTC TRBJ2-7 NA TRBV18 NA
CASSYSRLQETQYF TGTGCCAGCAGTTACTCGCGGTTACAAGAGACCCAGTACTTC TRBJ2-5 few TRBV6-6 NA
CASSLGRGYETQYF TGTGCCAGCAGCTTAGGCAGGGGGTACGAGACCCAGTACTTC TRBJ2-5 NA TRBV13 TRBD1
CASSPVRLHQPQHF TGCGCCAGCAGCCCAGTACGACTGCATCAGCCCCAGCATTTT TRBJ1-5 NA TRBV4-1 NA
CASRSPGQGYGYTF TGCGCCAGCAGATCTCCGGGGCAGGGCTATGGCTACACCTTC TRBJ1-2 NA TRBV5-1 NA
CASSSREADRYYGYTF TGTGCCAGCAGCTCCAGGGAGGCCGACAGGTACTATGGCTACACCTTC TRBJ1-2 NA TRBV9 NA
CASKETTSNQPQHF TGTGCCAGTAAGGAGACAACGAGCAATCAGCCCCAGCATTTT TRBJ1-5 few TRBV19 NA
CASSLRRADTEAFF TGTGCCAGCAGCTTGCGCCGAGCGGACACTGAAGCTTTCTTT TRBJ1-1 once TRBV5-6 NA
CASSDGLAGANVLTF TGTGCCAGCAGTGACGGACTAGCTGGGGCCAACGTCCTGACTTTC TRBJ2-6 NA TRBV6-6 TRBD2
CASSYDGQGANYGYTF TGTGCCAGCAGTTACGACGGACAGGGAGCTAACTATGGCTACACCTTC TRBJ1-2 NA TRBV6-5 TRBD1
CASSTSGLAGSEQYF NA TRBJ2-7 NA TRBV2 NA
CASTTWGTADTQYF TGTGCCAGCACAACGTGGGGTACCGCAGATACGCAGTATTTT TRBJ2-3 NA TRBV25-1 NA
CAWSIGSYEQYF TGTGCCTGGAGCATCGGTTCCTACGAGCAGTACTTC TRBJ2-7 NA TRBV30 NA
CASSGGAADTQYF TGTGCCAGCAGCGGGGGGGCAGCAGATACGCAGTATTTT TRBJ2-3 NA TRBV28 TRBD2
CASSQGSSDTQYF TGTGCCAGCAGCCAGGGATCGTCAGATACGCAGTATTTT TRBJ2-3 NA TRBV4-2 NA
CASSQLWGRAYGYTF TGCGCCAGCAGCCAACTGTGGGGCAGGGCCTATGGCTACACCTTC TRBJ1-2 NA TRBV4-1 NA
CASSWGMNTEAFF TGTGCCAGCAGCTGGGGGATGAACACTGAAGCTTTCTTT TRBJ1-1 NA TRBV11-2 NA
CSVLPVGTGDTEAFF TGCAGCGTTCTGCCTGTGGGGACAGGGGACACTGAAGCTTTCTTT TRBJ1-1 NA TRBV29-1 TRBD1
CASFPRGGEKLFF TGTGCCAGCTTCCCGAGGGGAGGGGAAAAACTGTTTTTT TRBJ1-4 NA TRBV7-9 NA
CSATGYDGDGYTF TGCAGCGCGACAGGGTATGATGGGGATGGCTACACCTTC TRBJ1-2 NA TRBV29-1 TRBD1
CATWERGQETQYF TGTGCCACTTGGGAGAGGGGGCAAGAGACCCAGTACTTC TRBJ2-5 NA TRBV10-3 NA
CASSAGQGNYGYTF TGTGCCAGTAGTGCCGGACAGGGTAACTATGGCTACACCTTC TRBJ1-2 NA TRBV19 TRBD1
CASSVSRDGLREQYF TGTGCCAGCAGCGTCTCCCGGGACGGCCTGAGGGAGCAGTACTTC TRBJ2-7 NA TRBV9 NA
CASSPSGGRAYEQYF TGTGCCAGCAGCCCCAGCGGGGGCAGAGCCTACGAGCAGTACTTC TRBJ2-7 NA TRBV27 TRBD2
CASSSQPWGETQYF TGTGCCAGCAGTTCGCAGCCCTGGGGAGAGACCCAGTACTTC TRBJ2-5 NA TRBV5-6 NA
CATSREGSSYEQYF TGTGCCACCAGCAGAGAAGGGAGCTCCTACGAGCAGTACTTC TRBJ2-7 once TRBV15 NA
CASSLGGEAFF TGTGCCAGCAGCTTAGGCGGGGAAGCTTTCTTT TRBJ1-1 NA TRBV7-6 NA
CSVRTGGPANYGYTF TGCAGCGTTAGGACAGGGGGTCCAGCTAACTATGGCTACACCTTC TRBJ1-2 NA TRBV29-1 TRBD1
CASSPGVDTQYF TGCGCCAGCAGCCCGGGGGTCGATACGCAGTATTTT TRBJ2-3 NA TRBV5-1 NA
CASSVGGTDTQYF TGTGCCAGCAGCGTAGGGGGCACAGATACGCAGTATTTT TRBJ2-3 NA TRBV9 NA
CSVEEGGGGAYEQYF TGCAGCGTTGAAGAAGGGGGTGGGGGAGCCTACGAGCAGTACTTC TRBJ2-7 once TRBV29-1 NA
CASSWTGLKEEGYTF TGCGCCAGCAGCTGGACAGGGCTTAAGGAGGAGGGCTACACCTTC TRBJ1-2 once TRBV5-1 TRBD1